This TCR beta chain was observed in a study of blood T cell repertoires in COVID-19. Across the study: Donors in the United States, Italy and Spain gave samples during acute or convalescent COVID-19.

The CDR3 length is 15 residues. The germline V and J ends were trimmed by 1 base and 2 bases, with 6 bases remaining between them. The germline CDR1 and CDR2 sequences are MNHNS and SASEGT. The study assigned cohorts using participant-reported clinical history. Original handling: Using reference gene primer amplification, nucleated cell counts were estimated. Sequencing used immunoSEQ multiplex PCR; TCRdb keeps in-frame clones, though not all of them. That table supplies the V and J calls and clone size; D and trimming were determined from the DNA. This sample yields 280,000 or so clones, of which almost 90% are seen a single time; roughly 1.6% belongs to the top ten.

V and J are TRBV6-1 and TRBJ1-6; D call uncertain. Sequenced material: PBMCs or T cells enriched from blood (not recorded which). This TCR derives from a woman aged 18-29 years with acute COVID-19. The DNA of the CDR3 is TGTGCCAGCAGTGAAGAACTGACCTATAATTCACCCCTCCACTTT. This codes for CASSEELTYNSPLHF.